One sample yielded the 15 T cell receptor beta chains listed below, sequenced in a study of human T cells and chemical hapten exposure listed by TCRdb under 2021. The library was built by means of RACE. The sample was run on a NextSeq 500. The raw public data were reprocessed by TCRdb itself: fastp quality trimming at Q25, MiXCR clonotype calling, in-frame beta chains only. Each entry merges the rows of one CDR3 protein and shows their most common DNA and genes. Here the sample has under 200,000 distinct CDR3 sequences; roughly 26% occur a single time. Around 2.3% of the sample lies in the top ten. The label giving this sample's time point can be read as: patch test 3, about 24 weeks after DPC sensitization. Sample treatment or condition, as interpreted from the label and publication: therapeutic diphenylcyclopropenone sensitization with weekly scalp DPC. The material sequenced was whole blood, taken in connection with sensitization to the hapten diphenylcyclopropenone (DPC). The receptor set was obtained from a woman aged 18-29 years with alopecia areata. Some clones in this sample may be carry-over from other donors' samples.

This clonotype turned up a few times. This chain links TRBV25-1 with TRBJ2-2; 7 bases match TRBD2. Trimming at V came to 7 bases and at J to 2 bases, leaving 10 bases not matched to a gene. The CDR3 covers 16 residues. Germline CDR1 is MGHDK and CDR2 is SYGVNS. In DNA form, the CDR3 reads TGTGCCAGCATGGTCTCCGGGACTACCAACACCGGGGAGCTGTTTTTT. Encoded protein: CASMVSGTTNTGELFF.

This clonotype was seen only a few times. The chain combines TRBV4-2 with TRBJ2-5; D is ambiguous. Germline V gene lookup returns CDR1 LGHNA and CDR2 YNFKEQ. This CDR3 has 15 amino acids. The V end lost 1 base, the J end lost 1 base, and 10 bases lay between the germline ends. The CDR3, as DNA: TGTGCCAGCAGCCAAGCGGCCGATAGCCAAGAGACCCAGTACTTC. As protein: CASSQAADSQETQYF.

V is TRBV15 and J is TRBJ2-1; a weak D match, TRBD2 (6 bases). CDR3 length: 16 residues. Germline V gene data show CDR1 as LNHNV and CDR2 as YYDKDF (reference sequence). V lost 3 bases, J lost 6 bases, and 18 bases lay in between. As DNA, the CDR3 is TGTGCCACCAGCAGTGACCGGGACTGGGCCTTCAATGAGCAGTTCTTC. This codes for CATSSDRDWAFNEQFF.

The CDR3 coding sequence is TGTGCCAGCAGTCCAGAGGGGGAAACTGAAGCTTTCTTT. It translates to CASSPEGETEAFF. This rearrangement joins TRBV4-2 to TRBJ1-1; tentative D call: TRBD1 (6 bases). The CDR3 has 13 amino acids. Trimming stripped 6 bases from V and 5 bases from J, with 13 bases between. The germline V gene has CDR1 LGHNA and CDR2 YNFKEQ.

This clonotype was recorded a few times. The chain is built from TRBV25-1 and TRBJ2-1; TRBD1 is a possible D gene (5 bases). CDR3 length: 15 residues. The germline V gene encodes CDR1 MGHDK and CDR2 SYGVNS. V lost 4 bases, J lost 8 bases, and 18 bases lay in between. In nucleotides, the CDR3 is TGTGCCAGCAGTGGAAAAGAAGGTGGACAATATGAGCAGTTCTTC. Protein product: CASSGKEGGQYEQFF.

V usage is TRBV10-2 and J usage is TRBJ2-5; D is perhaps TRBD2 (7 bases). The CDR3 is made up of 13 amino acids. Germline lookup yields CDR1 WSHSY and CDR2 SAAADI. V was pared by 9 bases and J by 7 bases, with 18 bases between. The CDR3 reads CASHSGGGVTQYF. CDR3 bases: TGCGCCAGTCACTCGGGGGGCGGGGTGACCCAGTACTTC.

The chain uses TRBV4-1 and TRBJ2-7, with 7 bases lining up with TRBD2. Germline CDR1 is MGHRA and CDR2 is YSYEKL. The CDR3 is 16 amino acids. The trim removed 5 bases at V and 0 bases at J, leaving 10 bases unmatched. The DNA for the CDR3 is TGCGCCAGCAGCGGGGGGGGACGGACCACCTCCTACGAGCAGTACTTC. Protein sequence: CASSGGGRTTSYEQYF.

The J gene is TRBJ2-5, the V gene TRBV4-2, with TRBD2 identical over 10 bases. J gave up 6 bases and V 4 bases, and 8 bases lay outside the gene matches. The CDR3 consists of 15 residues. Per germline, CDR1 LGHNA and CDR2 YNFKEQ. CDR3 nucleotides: TGTGCCAGCAGCCGTAGCGGGGGGTCTGAGAAGACCCAGTACTTC. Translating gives CASSRSGGSEKTQYF.

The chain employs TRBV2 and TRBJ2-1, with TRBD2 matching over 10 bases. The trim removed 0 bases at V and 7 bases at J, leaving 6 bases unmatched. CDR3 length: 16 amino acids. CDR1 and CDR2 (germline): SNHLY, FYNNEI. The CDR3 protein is CASSEAASGGRNEQFF. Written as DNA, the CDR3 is TGTGCCAGCAGTGAAGCGGCTAGCGGGGGACGAAATGAGCAGTTCTTC.

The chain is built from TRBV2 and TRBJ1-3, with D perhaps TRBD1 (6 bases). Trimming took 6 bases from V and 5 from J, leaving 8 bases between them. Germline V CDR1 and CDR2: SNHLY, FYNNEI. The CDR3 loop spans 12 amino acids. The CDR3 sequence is CASRGQRNTIYF. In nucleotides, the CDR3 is TGTGCCAGCAGAGGACAGAGAAACACCATATATTTT.

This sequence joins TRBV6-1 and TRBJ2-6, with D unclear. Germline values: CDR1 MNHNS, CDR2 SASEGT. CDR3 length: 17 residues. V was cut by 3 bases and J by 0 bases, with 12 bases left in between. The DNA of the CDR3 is TGTGCCAGCAGTGACTTGGCTAGGTCCTCTGGGGCCAACGTCCTGACTTTC. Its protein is CASSDLARSSGANVLTF.

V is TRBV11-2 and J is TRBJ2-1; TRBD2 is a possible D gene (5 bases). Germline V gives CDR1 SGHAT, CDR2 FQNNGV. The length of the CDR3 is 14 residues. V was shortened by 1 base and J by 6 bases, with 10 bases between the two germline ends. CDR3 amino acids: CASSLGGWGNEQFF. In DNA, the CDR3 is TGTGCCAGCAGCTTAGGCGGGTGGGGCAATGAGCAGTTCTTC.

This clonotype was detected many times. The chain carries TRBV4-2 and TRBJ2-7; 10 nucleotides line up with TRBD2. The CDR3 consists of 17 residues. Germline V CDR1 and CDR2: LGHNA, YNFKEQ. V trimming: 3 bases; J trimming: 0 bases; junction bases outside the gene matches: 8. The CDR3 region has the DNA TGTGCCAGCAGCCATTACTTACTAGCGGGGAACTCCTACGAGCAGTACTTC. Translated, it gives CASSHYLLAGNSYEQYF.

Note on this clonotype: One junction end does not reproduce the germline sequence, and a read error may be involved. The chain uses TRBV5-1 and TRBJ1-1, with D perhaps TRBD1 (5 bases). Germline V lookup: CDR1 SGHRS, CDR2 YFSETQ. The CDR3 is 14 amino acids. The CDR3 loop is CANSLTGQNTEAFF. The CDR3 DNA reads TGCGCCAACAGCTTGACTGGACAGAACACTGAAGCTTTCTTT.

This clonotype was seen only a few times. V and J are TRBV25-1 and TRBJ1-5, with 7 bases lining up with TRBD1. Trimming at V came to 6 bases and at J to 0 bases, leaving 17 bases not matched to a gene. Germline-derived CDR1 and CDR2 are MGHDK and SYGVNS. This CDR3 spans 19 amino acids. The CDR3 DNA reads TGTGCCAGCAGCTCCGGGACAGATGGTAGTCGTTATAGCAATCAGCCCCAGCATTTT. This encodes CASSSGTDGSRYSNQPQHF. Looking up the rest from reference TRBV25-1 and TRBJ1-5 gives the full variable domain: EADIYQTPRYLVIGTGKKITLECSQTMGHDKMYWYQQDPGMELHLIHYSYGVNSTEKGDLSSESTVSRIRTEHFPLTLESARPSHTSQYLCASSSGTDGSRYSNQPQHFGDGTRLSIL.